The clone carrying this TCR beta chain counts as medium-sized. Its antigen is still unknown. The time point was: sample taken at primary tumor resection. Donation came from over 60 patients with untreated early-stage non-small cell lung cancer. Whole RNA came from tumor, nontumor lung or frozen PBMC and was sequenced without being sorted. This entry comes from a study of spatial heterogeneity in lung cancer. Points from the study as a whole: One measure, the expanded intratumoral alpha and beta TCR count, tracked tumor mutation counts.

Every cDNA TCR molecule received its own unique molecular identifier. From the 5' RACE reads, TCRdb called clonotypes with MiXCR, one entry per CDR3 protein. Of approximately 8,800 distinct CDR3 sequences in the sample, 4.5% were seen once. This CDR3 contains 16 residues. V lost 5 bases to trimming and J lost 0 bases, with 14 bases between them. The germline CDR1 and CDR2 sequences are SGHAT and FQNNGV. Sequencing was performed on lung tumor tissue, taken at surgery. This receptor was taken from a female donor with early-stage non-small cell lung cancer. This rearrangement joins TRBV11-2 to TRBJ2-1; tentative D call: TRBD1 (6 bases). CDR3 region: CASSLYRASSYNEQFF. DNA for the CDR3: TGTGCCAGCAGCCTATACAGGGCTAGCTCCTACAATGAGCAGTTCTTC.